The rows below give T cell receptor beta chains drawn from one sample of a study of T cells in Graves' hyperthyroidism and ophthalmopathy. One entry per CDR3 protein results from TCRdb running MiXCR on the multiplex PCR reads. The table has about 290,000 distinct CDR3 sequences, 16% seen once. Material: blood. These receptors were obtained from a man younger than 45 with Graves' hyperthyroidism. The conserved cysteine and the conserved F or W are not part of the CDR3 here. The size field is filled for only some rows; it gives once, few, many or a size class.

v_call: TRBV14
clone_size: .
j_call: TRBJ2-7
cdr3_aa: ASSQSLEYKSSYEQY

v_call: TRBV4-1
clone_size: few
j_call: TRBJ1-5
cdr3_aa: ASSQWPNQPQH

v_call: TRBV11-1
clone_size: .
j_call: TRBJ1-4
cdr3_aa: ASSAESTNEKLF

v_call: TRBV3-1
clone_size: few
j_call: TRBJ2-2
cdr3_aa: ASSSRGGTGELF

v_call: TRBV7-3
clone_size: .
j_call: TRBJ1-6
cdr3_aa: ASSLEGTGGSPLH

v_call: TRBV27
clone_size: .
j_call: TRBJ2-7
cdr3_aa: ASTGLAGPYEQY

v_call: TRBV13
clone_size: many
j_call: TRBJ2-7
cdr3_aa: ASTLRLGEQY

v_call: TRBV7-9
clone_size: many
j_call: TRBJ1-2
cdr3_aa: ASSWLDRGGYGYT

v_call: TRBV5-5
clone_size: few
j_call: TRBJ2-1
cdr3_aa: ASSLVAGGPTNEQF

v_call: TRBV20-1
clone_size: many
j_call: TRBJ2-3
cdr3_aa: SARDPLAASTDTQY

v_call: TRBV5-1
clone_size: .
j_call: TRBJ2-2
cdr3_aa: ASSYGDRDTGELF

v_call: TRBV20-1
clone_size: few
j_call: TRBJ2-7
cdr3_aa: SATYAREGRGEQY

v_call: TRBV20-1
clone_size: .
j_call: TRBJ1-2
cdr3_aa: SARDIQGAAYGYT

v_call: TRBV20-1
clone_size: .
j_call: TRBJ2-3
cdr3_aa: SAIVAGEPTDTQY

v_call: TRBV6-5
clone_size: many
j_call: TRBJ2-3
cdr3_aa: ASSYSTGQQWTDQY

v_call: TRBV30
clone_size: few
j_call: TRBJ2-6
cdr3_aa: AWSGGSGANVLT

v_call: TRBV30
clone_size: many
j_call: TRBJ1-1
cdr3_aa: AWSVLGSTEAF

v_call: TRBV12-3/TRBV12-4
clone_size: .
j_call: TRBJ1-1
cdr3_aa: ASSYGGVTEAF